The 11 T cell receptor beta chains reported below all come from one sample, sequenced in a study of blood T cell repertoires in COVID-19 (dated by TCRdb to 2020 to 2021). Libraries came from the immunoSEQ multiplex PCR assay. TCRdb retrieved this table from immuneACCESS and kept in-frame rearrangements only. Not all clones are present; in checked studies, unresolved V genes account for under half, and no reason is known for the remainder. Counted in this sample were some 87,000 clones; about 82% of them appeared once. The top ten hold 12% of the sample. Source material: peripheral blood. The receptors originated from a woman aged 70-85 years with active or convalescent COVID-19.

The rearrangement joins TRBV20-1 to TRBJ1-5; no definite D call. This CDR3 is 15 amino acids long. V lost 3 bases and J 4 bases, leaving 16 bases between the germline ends. Germline-derived CDR1 and CDR2 are DFQATT and SNEGSKA (reference sequence). In nucleotides, the CDR3 is TGCAGTGCTAGTTTGTTCGGGGTGGGTAATCAGCCCCAGCATTTT. Translating it yields CSASLFGVGNQPQHF.

V is TRBV6-6 and J is TRBJ1-6; 8 bases agree with TRBD1. Germline V gives CDR1 MNHNY, CDR2 SVGAGI (reference sequence). After removal of 8 bases from V and 8 bases from J, the junction contained 8 bases not matched to a gene. The CDR3 has 14 amino acids. The CDR3 loop is CASDTTGGDSPLHF. CDR3 DNA sequence: TGTGCCAGCGATACAACAGGGGGTGATTCACCCCTCCACTTT.

The chain links TRBV7-2 to TRBJ1-2; maybe TRBD1 (6 bases). The ends were cut back, 4 bases at V and 8 bases at J, with 17 bases in the middle. The germline CDR1 and CDR2 sequences are SGHTA and FQGNSA. CDR3 length equals 14 residues. CDR3 sequence reads: CASSSRTVLEGYTF. The CDR3 DNA follows: TGTGCCAGCAGCTCCCGGACAGTTCTCGAGGGCTACACCTTC.

This chain connects TRBV7-2 to TRBJ1-2, with 8 bases lining up with TRBD1. The CDR3 length is 14 residues. The germline CDR1 and CDR2 sequences are SGHTA and FQGNSA. The V and J ends lost 5 bases and 3 bases, in that order; junction bases with no gene match: 5. The CDR3 bases are TGTGCCAGCAGCCCGGGACAGGACTACTATGGCTACACCTTC. This encodes CASSPGQDYYGYTF.

The sample holds one count of this clone. Different DNA sequences within this sample yield the same CDR3. The rearrangement joins TRBV6-5 to TRBJ1-1, with 9 bases lining up with TRBD1. With 6 bases clipped from V and 1 base from J, the junction kept 3 bases outside the gene matches. From germline, CDR1 is MNHEY and CDR2 SVGAGI. The CDR3 extends over 14 amino acids. The CDR3 region is CASSRDRANTEAFF. CDR3 coding DNA: TGTGCCAGCAGCCGGGACAGGGCGAACACTGAAGCTTTCTTT.

A single count supports this clone. The chain employs TRBV3-1 (or the pseudogene TRBV3-2) and TRBJ2-5, with D possibly being TRBD2 (5 bases). Germline V gene lookup returns CDR1 LGHDT and CDR2 YNNKEL (reference sequence). The CDR3 spans 16 residues. With 0 bases removed from V and 4 bases from J, the gap between germline ends came to 15 bases. As DNA, the CDR3 is TGTGCCAGCAGCCAAGAGGTCGGGATACTACGAGAGACCCAGTACTTC. It translates to CASSQEVGILRETQYF.

This chain joins TRBV10-3 and TRBJ2-3; D is unresolved. The germline V gene has CDR1 ENHRY and CDR2 SYGVKD. V lost 3 bases and J lost 4, with 8 bases in between. The CDR3 runs 13 residues. The chain's CDR3 is CAISDGDPDTQYF. In nucleotides, the CDR3 is TGTGCCATCAGTGACGGAGACCCAGATACGCAGTATTTT.

This chain connects TRBV5-6 to TRBJ2-7; weak D call: TRBD2 (5 bases). This CDR3 region has 14 residues. Trimming stripped 4 bases from V and 3 bases from J, with 14 bases between. Germline V gene sequence: CDR1 SGHDT, CDR2 YYEEEE. For the CDR3, the DNA is TGTGCCAGCAGCCCGAGAGGGAACTACTACGAGCAGTACTTC. Translation: CASSPRGNYYEQYF.

This chain links TRBV7-2 with TRBJ1-1; the D gene is possibly TRBD1 (6 bases). This CDR3 has 16 residues. Germline V gene data show CDR1 as SGHTA and CDR2 as FQGNSA. Trimming cost V 4 bases and J 1 base, with 16 bases left between them. The CDR3: CASSSKSGGQNTEAFF. DNA of the CDR3: TGTGCCAGCAGCTCCAAGTCGGGGGGCCAGAACACTGAAGCTTTCTTT.

The chain links TRBV18 to TRBJ1-1; unclear D gene. CDR1 is KGHSH and CDR2 is LQKENI in the germline V gene. V lost 3 bases, J lost 4 bases, and 9 bases lay in between. This CDR3 comprises 13 residues. CDR3 in amino acids: CASSPSGGTEAFF. The CDR3 region has the DNA TGTGCCAGCTCACCTTCAGGAGGCACTGAAGCTTTCTTT.

This clone has more than one count but fewer than ten. The chain uses TRBV24-1 and TRBJ1-2; TRBD1 matches 8 bases. The J segment lost 7 bases and the V segment lost 0 bases, leaving 6 bases of the junction unmatched. The CDR3 sequence is 15 residues long. The germline CDR1 and CDR2 sequences are KGHDR and SFDVKD. The CDR3 loop is CATSDLAGGISGYTF. The CDR3 DNA reads TGTGCCACCAGTGATTTGGCAGGGGGCATATCTGGCTACACCTTC.